This T cell receptor beta chain comes out of a study of blood T cell repertoires in COVID-19 (dated by TCRdb to the early 2020s). The study in broad terms: Samples covering the acute and convalescent phases of COVID-19 were provided by collaborators in the United States, Italy and Spain. Where available, HLA class I and class II types were taken from metadata supplied by the sample provider and were not determined by assay-based typing. The material from the prospective study consisted of cDNA or gDNA derived from T cells, B-cell-depleted T cells, or PBMCs. Samples were obtained from the ongoing ImmuneRACE study (first 160 participants) and from 1,000 to 1,500 subjects provided by 6 global collaborators. Deeply sampled blood TCRbeta repertoires from subjects exposed to, actively infected with, or recovered from COVID-19 were included in the dataset. A freely available public database, intended as a resource for researchers studying the immune response to SARS-CoV-2, is where the repertoires were released. Sample metadata almost always included a de-identified subject ID, COVID-19 status, age in years and sex. Results and caveats for the whole study, not just this receptor: The quantity of clinical and demographic metadata differed by source and by participant and was supplied without curation.

Details on this clone: The antigen this receptor binds is unknown. Base qualities are not recorded, but no much larger clone differs from it by a single base.

The immunoSEQ Assay, a bias-controlled multiplex PCR, was used to amplify TCRbeta CDR3 regions from genomic DNA. In the original analysis: The number of nucleated cells in each sample was estimated by amplification of reference gene primers within the assay. To quantify the absolute abundance of each unique TCRbeta CDR3 rearrangement, sequence reads were collapsed and filtered. Productive Simpson clonality was computed per sample as the square root of Simpson's diversity index over productive rearrangements. The immuneACCESS repertoire file appears here via TCRdb, limited to in-frame rearrangements. These files lack a portion of the clones; in checked studies, under half of the deficit traces to unresolved V genes, and the cause of the others is not known. Clone size and V and J calls were adopted from that table, with D and trimming inferred from the DNA. This sample has roughly 65,000 clones in its table, and roughly 86% of those were observed once. About an eighth of the sample rests with the top ten.

The germline V end is reduced by 6 bases and the J end by 3 bases; junction bases left unmatched: 7. The CDR3 contains 14 residues, cysteine and phenylalanine counted. The DNA shown is the 42-base CDR3, in frame from base 1. CDR1 and CDR2, per the germline V gene (reference sequence), are MNHEY and SMNVEV. Whole blood was collected in K2EDTA tubes by collaborating institutions according to the institutions' own protocols. For TCRbeta analysis, collaborators shipped samples in one of three forms: frozen whole blood, isolated PBMCs, or DNA extracted from either of those sample types. Sequencing was done on a sample of peripheral blood. The sequence is built from TRBV27 and TRBJ2-7; a stretch of 8 junction bases matches TRBD1. This receptor was taken from a woman in her sixties or seventies with acute or convalescent COVID-19. The nucleotide sequence is TGTGCCAGCAGCCCGCTAGGACAGGGCTACGAGCAGTACTTC. Its product reads: CASSPLGQGYEQYF.